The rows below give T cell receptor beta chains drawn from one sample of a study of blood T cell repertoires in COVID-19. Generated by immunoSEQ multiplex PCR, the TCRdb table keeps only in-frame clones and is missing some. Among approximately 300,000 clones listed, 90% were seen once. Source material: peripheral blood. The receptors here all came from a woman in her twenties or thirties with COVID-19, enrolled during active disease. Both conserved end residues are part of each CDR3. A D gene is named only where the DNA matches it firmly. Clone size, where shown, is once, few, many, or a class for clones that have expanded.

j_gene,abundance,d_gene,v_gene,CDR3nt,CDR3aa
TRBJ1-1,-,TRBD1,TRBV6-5,TGTGCCAGCAGTTTAGTGACAGGGGTTCTGAACACTGAAGCTTTCTTT,CASSLVTGVLNTEAFF
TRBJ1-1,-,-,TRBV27,TGTGCCAGCAGTCAGGGCTCCGTGAACACTGAAGCTTTCTTT,CASSQGSVNTEAFF
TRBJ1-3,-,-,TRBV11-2,TGTGCCAGCAGGGCAGGAGGGCCTGGAAACACCATATATTTT,CASRAGGPGNTIYF
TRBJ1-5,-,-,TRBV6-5,TGTGCGAGCGGTTTCGGGGTCTATAGCAATCAGCCCCAGCATTTT,CASGFGVYSNQPQHF
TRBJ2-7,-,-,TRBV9,TGTGCCAGCAGCGTAATTAGCGACCCCTACGAGCAGTACTTC,CASSVISDPYEQYF
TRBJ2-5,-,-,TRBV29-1,TGCAGCGTTGGATCCCTCGGAGCGGGCGCCCAAGAGACCCAGTACTTC,CSVGSLGAGAQETQYF
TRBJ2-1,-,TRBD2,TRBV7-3,TGTGCCAGCAGCTTAAGCGGGAGCTATGAGCAGTTCTTC,CASSLSGSYEQFF
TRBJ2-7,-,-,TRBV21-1,TGTGCCAGCAGCAAAGGAAGTCACAGGGGAAACTACGAGCAGTACTTC,CASSKGSHRGNYEQYF
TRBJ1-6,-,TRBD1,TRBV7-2,TGTGCCAGCAGTTATAGAGGCGGACAGGGGAATTCACCCCTCCACTTT,CASSYRGGQGNSPLHF
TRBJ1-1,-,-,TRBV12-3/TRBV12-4,TGTGCCAGCAGTTTTGCGACAACTGAAGCTTTCTTT,CASSFATTEAFF
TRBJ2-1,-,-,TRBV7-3,TGTGCCAGCAGCTTATCTCTCGGACTACCCGACAATGAGCAGTTCTTC,CASSLSLGLPDNEQFF
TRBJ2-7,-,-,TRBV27,TGTGCCAGCAGTCCCCCCGGGGGAGCATCAGAGTACGAGCAGTACTTC,CASSPPGGASEYEQYF
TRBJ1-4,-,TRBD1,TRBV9,TGTGCCAGCAGCGGAAGGACAGGGGGCAATGAAAAACTGTTTTTT,CASSGRTGGNEKLFF
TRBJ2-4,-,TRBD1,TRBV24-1,TGTGCCACCAGTGACGGGACAGCCCTAGCCAAAAACATTCAGTACTTC,CATSDGTALAKNIQYF
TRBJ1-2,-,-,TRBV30,TGTGCCTGGAGTGTAGGGGCTGTGGGGGGGCTTGGTGGCTACACCTTC,CAWSVGAVGGLGGYTF
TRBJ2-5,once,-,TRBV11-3,TGTGCCAGCAGCCCCGGACAGGCGGGGGAGACCCAGTACTTC,CASSPGQAGETQYF